This T cell receptor beta chain came from a study of cytomegalovirus exposure and HLA in healthy donors. With 60 Vbeta and 13 Jbeta primers, the PCR was carried out. Sequencing was performed with immunoSEQ multiplex PCR; in TCRdb, only in-frame clones are kept and a portion is missing. The sample holds about 130,000 clones, approximately 80% seen once. On this clone itself: The target antigen is unknown.

In nominal health when sampled, donors likely had unrecorded immune exposures nonetheless. Trimming cost V 1 base and J 3 bases; bases outside gene matches: 8. Germline CDR1 SGHVS, CDR2 FNYEAQ. The CDR3 runs 17 residues. Study results and caveats: Under in vitro conditions, three CMV-associated chains were confirmed as specific for CMV antigens. For most TCR beta V segments, an earlier analysis put the productive rate at about 90% or about 30% of the time.

The chain is built from TRBV7-6 and TRBJ2-2; 7 bases map to TRBD1. Sequenced sample: PBMCs. This clonotype originated in a man aged 30 to 45 in good health and CMV-seronegative. As DNA, the CDR3 is TGTGCCAGCAGCTTAGGACAGGGTTTGGGTGACACCGGGGAGCTGTTTTTT. The encoded protein is CASSLGQGLGDTGELFF.